This TCR beta chain was observed in a study of blood T cells in healthy people across ages. This clonotype was recorded a few times. Its target is unknown. Germline CDR1 is MNHEY and CDR2 is SMNVEV (reference sequence). This CDR3 contains 13 residues. Germline trimming cut 8 bases from V and 0 bases from J; bases unmatched to any gene: 4. Findings and caveats of the study: Estimates drawn from one million T cells were deemed to understate diversity.

The authors ran a second PCR of about 6 to 11 cycles using a sample-barcoded 5' primer and a J-beta primer mix. TCRdb independently ran MiXCR on the 5' RACE reads; one entry per CDR3 protein. The sample carries about a million distinct CDR3 sequences, about 48% recorded once. The gene calls are TRBV27 and TRBJ2-7; 7 nucleotides line up with TRBD1. This TCR was recovered from a young man in good health. Source material: blood. The DNA for the CDR3 is TGTGCCAGCCAGGACAGGAGCTCCTACGAGCAGTACTTC. Residues: CASQDRSSYEQYF.